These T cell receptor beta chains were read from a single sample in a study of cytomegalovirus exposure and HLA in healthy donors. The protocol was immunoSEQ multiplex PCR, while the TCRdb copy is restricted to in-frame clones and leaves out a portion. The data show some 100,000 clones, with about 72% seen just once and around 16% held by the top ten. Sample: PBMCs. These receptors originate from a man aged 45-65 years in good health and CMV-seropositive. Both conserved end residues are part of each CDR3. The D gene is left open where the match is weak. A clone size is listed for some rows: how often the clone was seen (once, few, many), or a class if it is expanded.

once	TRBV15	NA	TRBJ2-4	TGTGCCACCGCAGGGTTTGCCAAAAACATTCAGTACTTC	CATAGFAKNIQYF
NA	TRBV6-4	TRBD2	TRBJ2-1	TGTGCCAGCAGTGCCCTTCGGGCTAGCGGGAGAATAAATCGTGAGCAGTTCTTC	CASSALRASGRINREQFF
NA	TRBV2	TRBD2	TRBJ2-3	TGTGCCAGCAGTCCGTGGAAGCGGGGGCCCACAGATACGCAGTATTTT	CASSPWKRGPTDTQYF
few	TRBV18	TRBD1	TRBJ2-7	TGTGCCAGCTCACCGGGACAGCAGTCCTACGAGCAGTACTTC	CASSPGQQSYEQYF
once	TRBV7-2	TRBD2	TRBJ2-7	TGTGCCAGCAGCCCCGGACTAGCGGGAGGGCCTCACGAGCAGTACTTC	CASSPGLAGGPHEQYF
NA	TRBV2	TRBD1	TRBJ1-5	TGTGCCAGCAGTTGGGACAGGGCAAATCAGCCCCAGCATTTT	CASSWDRANQPQHF
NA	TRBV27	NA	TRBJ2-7	TGTGCCAGCAGTTTACTACCTAGCTACGAGCAGTACTTC	CASSLLPSYEQYF
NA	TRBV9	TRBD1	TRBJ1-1	TGTGCCAGCAGCAGAGGGGCCTTACAGGGGACGGTCACTGAAGCTTTCTTT	CASSRGALQGTVTEAFF
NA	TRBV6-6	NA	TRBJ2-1	TGTGCCAGCAGTCTAATCGGGAGCAATAACAATGAGCAGTTCTTC	CASSLIGSNNNEQFF
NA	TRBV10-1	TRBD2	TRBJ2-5	TGCGCCAGCAGTGAGTCGACCCTAGCGGGAGGGGAGACCCAGTACTTC	CASSESTLAGGETQYF
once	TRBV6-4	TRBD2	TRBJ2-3	TGTGCCAGCAGTAGCGGGGGGGCTAGCACAGATACGCAGTATTTT	CASSSGGASTDTQYF
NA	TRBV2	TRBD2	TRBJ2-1	TGTGCCAGCAGTCTCAATAGCGGGGAGCAGTTCTTC	CASSLNSGEQFF
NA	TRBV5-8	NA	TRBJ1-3	TGTGCCAGCAGCTCAGGATCCTACTCCGGAAACACCATATATTTT	CASSSGSYSGNTIYF
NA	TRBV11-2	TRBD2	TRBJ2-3	TGTGCCAGCAGCCCAGGGACTAGCGGGAGGTATACGCAGTATTTT	CASSPGTSGRYTQYF
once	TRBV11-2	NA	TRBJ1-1	TGTGCCAGCAGCTTAGGAGGCTTTAGCACTGAAGCTTTCTTT	CASSLGGFSTEAFF
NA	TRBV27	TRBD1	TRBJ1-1	TGTGCCAGCAGTTTGGCAGGGGGTGGCACTGAAGCTTTCTTT	CASSLAGGGTEAFF
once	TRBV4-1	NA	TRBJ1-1	TGCGCCAGCAGCCGCCCGCGTGAGGGCACTGAAGCTTTCTTT	CASSRPREGTEAFF
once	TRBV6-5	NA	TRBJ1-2	TGTGCCAGCAGTTACGAGGGTGACTATGGCTACACCTTC	CASSYEGDYGYTF
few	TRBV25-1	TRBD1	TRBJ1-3	TGTGCCAGCAGTGATCATCCGGGACAGGGGGATTACACCATATATTTT	CASSDHPGQGDYTIYF
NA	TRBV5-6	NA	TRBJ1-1	TGTGCCAGCAGCTATACAGGGGAAGCTTTCTTT	CASSYTGEAFF
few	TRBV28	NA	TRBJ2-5	TGTGCCAGCAGTAGTTTTCGGGTTGTGGAGACCCAGTACTTC	CASSSFRVVETQYF
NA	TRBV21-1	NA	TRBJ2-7	TGTGCCAGCATGAGAAGGAGGGTACACGAGCAGTACTTC	CASMRRRVHEQYF
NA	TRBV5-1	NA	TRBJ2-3	TGCGCCAGCAGCTTGGAGACAGCTTCTGGTACGCAGTATTTT	CASSLETASGTQYF
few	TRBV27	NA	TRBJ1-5	TGTGCCAGCAGTTTATACCAGGGGCTGAATCAGCCCCAGCATTTT	CASSLYQGLNQPQHF
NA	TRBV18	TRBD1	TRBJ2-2	TGTGCCAGCTCACAACTAACAGGGGGCCTCACCGGGGAGCTGTTTTTT	CASSQLTGGLTGELFF
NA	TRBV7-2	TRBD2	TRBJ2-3	TGTGCCAGCACCCCGGGGGGGGCCTCGGCAGATACGCAGTATTTT	CASTPGGASADTQYF
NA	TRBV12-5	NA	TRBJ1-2	TGTGCTAGTGGTTTGGGGGGGCCGATTTATGGCTACACCTTC	CASGLGGPIYGYTF
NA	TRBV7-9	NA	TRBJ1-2	TGTTCCAGCAGCAATCTTGACTATGGCTACACCTTC	CSSSNLDYGYTF